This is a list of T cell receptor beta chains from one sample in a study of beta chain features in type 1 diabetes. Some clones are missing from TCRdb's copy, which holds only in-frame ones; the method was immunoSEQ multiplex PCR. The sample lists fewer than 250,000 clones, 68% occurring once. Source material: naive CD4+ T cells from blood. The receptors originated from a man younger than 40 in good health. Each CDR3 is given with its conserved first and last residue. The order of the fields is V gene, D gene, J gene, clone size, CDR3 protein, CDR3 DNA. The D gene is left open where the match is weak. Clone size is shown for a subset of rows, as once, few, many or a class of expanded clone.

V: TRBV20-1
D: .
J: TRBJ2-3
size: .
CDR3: CSASKTDTQYF
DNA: TGCAGTGCTAGTAAGACAGATACGCAGTATTTT

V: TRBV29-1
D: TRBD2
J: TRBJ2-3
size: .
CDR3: CSVDEGAGLAGSTDTQYF
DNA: TGCAGCGTTGATGAAGGAGCTGGACTAGCGGGAAGCACAGATACGCAGTATTTT

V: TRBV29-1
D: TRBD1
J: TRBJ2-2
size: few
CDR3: CSVSAGTGNTGELFF
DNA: TGCAGCGTCTCGGCCGGGACAGGGAACACCGGGGAGCTGTTTTTT

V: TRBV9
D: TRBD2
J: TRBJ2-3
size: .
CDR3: CASSVAGTSGKGDTQYF
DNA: TGTGCCAGCAGCGTAGCCGGGACTAGCGGGAAGGGGGATACGCAGTATTTT

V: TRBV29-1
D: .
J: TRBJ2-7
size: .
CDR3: CSVDKGYEQYF
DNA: TGCAGCGTTGATAAGGGGTACGAGCAGTACTTC

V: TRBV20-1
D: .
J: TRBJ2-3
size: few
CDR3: CSARSSDTQYF
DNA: TGCAGTGCTAGGAGTAGCGATACGCAGTATTTT

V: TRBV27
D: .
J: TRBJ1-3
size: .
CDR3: CASSPYSGNTIYF
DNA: TGTGCCAGCAGTCCCTACTCTGGAAACACCATATATTTT

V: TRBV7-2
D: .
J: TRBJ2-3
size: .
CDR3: CASSPPGLRTDTQYF
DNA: TGTGCCAGCAGCCCGCCGGGACTTCGCACAGATACGCAGTATTTT

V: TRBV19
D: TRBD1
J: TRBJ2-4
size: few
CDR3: CASNSGRGAKNIQYF
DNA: TGTGCCAGTAACAGTGGCAGGGGGGCCAAAAACATTCAGTACTTC

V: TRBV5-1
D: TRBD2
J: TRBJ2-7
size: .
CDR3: CASRLGGRMSYEQYF
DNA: TGCGCCAGCCGCTTGGGCGGGAGGATGTCCTACGAGCAGTACTTC

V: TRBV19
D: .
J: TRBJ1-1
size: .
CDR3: CASSYRNTEAFF
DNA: TGTGCCAGTAGTTACAGGAACACTGAAGCTTTCTTT

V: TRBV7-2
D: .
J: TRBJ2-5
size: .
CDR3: CASSSARAVTTQYF
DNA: TGTGCCAGCAGCTCAGCCCGGGCCGTAACAACCCAGTACTTC

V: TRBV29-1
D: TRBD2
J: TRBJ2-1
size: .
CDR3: CSASPPTSGAHNEQFF
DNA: TGCAGCGCCTCGCCCCCTACTAGCGGGGCTCACAATGAGCAGTTCTTC

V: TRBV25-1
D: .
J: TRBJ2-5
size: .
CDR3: CTLSSPSAETQYF
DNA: TGTACCTTATCTAGCCCCAGTGCAGAGACCCAGTACTTC

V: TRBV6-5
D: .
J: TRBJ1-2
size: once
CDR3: CASRSDTSIRGYTF
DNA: TGTGCCAGCAGATCGGACACTTCGATACGGGGCTACACCTTC

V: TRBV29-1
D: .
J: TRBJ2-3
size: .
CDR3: CSVEQGTDTQYF
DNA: TGCAGCGTTGAACAGGGAACAGATACGCAGTATTTT

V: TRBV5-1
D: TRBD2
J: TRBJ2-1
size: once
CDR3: CASSSRGEGEQFF
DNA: TGCGCCAGCAGTAGTAGAGGGGAGGGTGAGCAGTTCTTC

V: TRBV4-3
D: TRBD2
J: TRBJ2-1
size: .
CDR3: CASSQGLAGPYNEQFF
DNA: TGCGCCAGCAGCCAGGGACTAGCGGGACCTTACAATGAGCAGTTCTTC

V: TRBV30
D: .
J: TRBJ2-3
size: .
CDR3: CAWNWGLSGADTQYF
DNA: TGTGCCTGGAATTGGGGACTTTCGGGGGCAGATACGCAGTATTTT

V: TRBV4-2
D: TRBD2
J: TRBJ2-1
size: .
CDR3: CASSQAVASGDEQFF
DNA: TGTGCCAGCAGCCAAGCAGTGGCTAGCGGCGATGAGCAGTTCTTC

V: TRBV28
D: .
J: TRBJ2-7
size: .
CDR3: CASTGVPSYEQYF
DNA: TGTGCCAGCACAGGGGTTCCCTCCTACGAGCAGTACTTC

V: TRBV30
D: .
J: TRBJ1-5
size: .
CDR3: CAWSVRGVINQPQHF
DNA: TGTGCCTGGAGTGTAAGGGGAGTTATCAATCAGCCCCAGCATTTT

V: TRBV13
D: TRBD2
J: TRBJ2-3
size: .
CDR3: CASSSEGRATDTQYF
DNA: TGTGCCAGCAGCTCCGAGGGGAGGGCCACCGATACGCAGTATTTT

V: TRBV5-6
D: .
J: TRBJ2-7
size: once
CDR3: CASSWESYEQYF
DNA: TGTGCCAGCAGCTGGGAGTCCTACGAGCAGTACTTC

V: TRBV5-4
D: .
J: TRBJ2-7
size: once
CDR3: CASSLEPAGEQYF
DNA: TGTGCCAGCAGCTTGGAGCCGGCGGGCGAGCAGTACTTC

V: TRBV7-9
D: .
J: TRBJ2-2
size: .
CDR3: CASSLGQASTGELFF
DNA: TGTGCCAGCAGCTTAGGACAGGCGTCCACCGGGGAGCTGTTTTTT

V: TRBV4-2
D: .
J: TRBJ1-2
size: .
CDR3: CASSQGLNYGYTF
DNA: TGTGCCAGCAGCCAAGGACTTAACTATGGCTACACCTTC

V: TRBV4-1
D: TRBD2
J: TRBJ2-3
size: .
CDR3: CASRPGLASSTDTQYF
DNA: TGCGCCAGCAGACCTGGACTAGCATCTTCCACAGATACGCAGTATTTT

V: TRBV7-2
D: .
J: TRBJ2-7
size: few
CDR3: CASSLAGVTYEQYF
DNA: TGTGCCAGCAGCTTAGCGGGGGTAACCTACGAGCAGTACTTC

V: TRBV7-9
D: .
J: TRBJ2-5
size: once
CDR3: CASSLTPETQYF
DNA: TGTGCCAGCAGCCTGACACCGGAGACCCAGTACTTC

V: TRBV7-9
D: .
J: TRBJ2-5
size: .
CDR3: CASSPTLLALETQYF
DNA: TGTGCCAGCAGTCCCACCCTCCTAGCGTTGGAGACCCAGTACTTC

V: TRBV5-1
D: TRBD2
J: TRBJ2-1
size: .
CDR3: CASSLEGGSYNEQFF
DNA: TGCGCCAGCAGCTTGGAGGGCGGGAGCTACAATGAGCAGTTCTTC

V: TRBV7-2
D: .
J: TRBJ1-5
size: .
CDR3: CASSSQTMTGQPQHF
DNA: TGTGCCAGCAGCTCCCAGACGATGACCGGTCAGCCCCAGCATTTT

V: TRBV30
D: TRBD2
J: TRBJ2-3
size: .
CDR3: CAWRTLAGDPDTQYF
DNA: TGTGCCTGGAGAACACTAGCGGGGGATCCAGATACGCAGTATTTT

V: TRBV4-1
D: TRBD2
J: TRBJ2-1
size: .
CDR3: CASSGGAGGTSYNEQFF
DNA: TGCGCCAGCAGCGGGGGTGCGGGAGGGACCTCCTACAATGAGCAGTTCTTC

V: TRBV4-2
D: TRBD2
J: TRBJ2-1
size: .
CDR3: CASSQGYSGQGGEQFF
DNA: TGTGCCAGCAGCCAAGGGTATAGCGGGCAGGGCGGTGAGCAGTTCTTC

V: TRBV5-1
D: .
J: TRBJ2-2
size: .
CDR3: CASHPGWTGELFF
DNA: TGCGCCAGCCACCCCGGATGGACCGGGGAGCTGTTTTTT

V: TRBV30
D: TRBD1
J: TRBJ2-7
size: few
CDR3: CAWSGQGSYEQYF
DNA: TGTGCCTGGAGTGGACAGGGATCCTACGAGCAGTACTTC

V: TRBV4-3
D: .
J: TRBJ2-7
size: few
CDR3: CASSQEYHSSYEQYF
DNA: TGCGCCAGCAGCCAAGAATATCACAGCTCCTACGAGCAGTACTTC

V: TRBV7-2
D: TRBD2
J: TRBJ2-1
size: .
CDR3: CASSLTRGSFYNEQFF
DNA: TGTGCCAGCAGCTTAACACGCGGGAGTTTCTACAATGAGCAGTTCTTC

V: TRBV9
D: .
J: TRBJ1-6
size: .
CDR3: CASSEKGSSYNSPLHF
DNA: TGTGCCAGCAGCGAAAAGGGGAGCTCCTATAATTCACCCCTCCACTTT

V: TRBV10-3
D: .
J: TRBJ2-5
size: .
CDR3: CAISGGQRGETQYF
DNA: TGTGCCATCAGTGGAGGGCAAAGGGGTGAGACCCAGTACTTC

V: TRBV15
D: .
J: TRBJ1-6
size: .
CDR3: CATSRDRDEYSPLHF
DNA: TGTGCCACCAGCAGAGACCGGGACGAATATTCACCCCTCCACTTT

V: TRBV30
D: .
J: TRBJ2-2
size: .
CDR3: CAWTLARNTGELFF
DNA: TGTGCCTGGACTTTAGCAAGGAACACCGGGGAGCTGTTTTTT

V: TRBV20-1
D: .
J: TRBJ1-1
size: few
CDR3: CSASSGAEAFF
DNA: TGCAGTGCTAGTTCTGGGGCTGAAGCTTTCTTT

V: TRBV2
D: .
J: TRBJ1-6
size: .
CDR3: CASSAAALYNSPLHF
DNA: TGTGCCAGCAGTGCTGCCGCACTTTATAATTCACCCCTCCACTTT

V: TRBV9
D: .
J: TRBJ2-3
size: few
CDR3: CASSVTGSPDTQYF
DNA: TGTGCCAGCAGTGTCACCGGTTCGCCAGATACGCAGTATTTT

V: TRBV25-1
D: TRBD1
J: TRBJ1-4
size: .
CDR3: CASRQTGINEKLFF
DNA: TGTGCCAGCAGGCAGACAGGGATTAATGAAAAACTGTTTTTT

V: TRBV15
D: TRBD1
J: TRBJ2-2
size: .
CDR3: CATNKQQGKHTGELFF
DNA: TGTGCCACCAACAAACAACAGGGGAAACACACCGGGGAGCTGTTTTTT

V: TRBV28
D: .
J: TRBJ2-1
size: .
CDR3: CASSQLRGNSGYNEQFF
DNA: TGTGCCAGCAGCCAACTGCGAGGGAACTCGGGATACAATGAGCAGTTCTTC

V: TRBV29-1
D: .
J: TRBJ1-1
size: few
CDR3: CSVEGISTEAFF
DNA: TGCAGCGTCGAGGGTATATCCACTGAAGCTTTCTTT

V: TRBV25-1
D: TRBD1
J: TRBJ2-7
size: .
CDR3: CASSGQGYEQYF
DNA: TGTGCCAGCAGTGGACAGGGTTACGAGCAGTACTTC